A selection of T cell receptor beta chains follows, all from one sample in a study of control samples from healthy donors and cancer patients. Sequencing used immunoSEQ multiplex PCR; TCRdb keeps in-frame clones, though not all of them. The sample has 20,000 to 30,000 clones, around 86% seen once; the top ten hold about 25%. Sequences were obtained from PBMCs. The receptors originated from a man between 60 and 75 years old with colorectal cancer. The CDR3 runs from the conserved cysteine through the conserved F or W. Fields, in order: J gene, V gene, clone size, D gene, CDR3 protein, CDR3 DNA. The D gene is left open where the match is weak. The listing skips clone size in some rows; elsewhere it reads once, few, many or a size class.

j_gene: TRBJ1-1
v_gene: TRBV3-1/TRBV3-2
abundance: -
d_gene: -
CDR3aa: CASSQRQSNTEAFF
CDR3nt: TGTGCCAGCAGCCAAAGGCAGTCGAACACTGAAGCTTTCTTT

j_gene: TRBJ1-2
v_gene: TRBV6-5
abundance: -
d_gene: -
CDR3aa: CASKQPNYGYTF
CDR3nt: TGTGCCAGCAAACAGCCAAACTATGGCTACACCTTC

j_gene: TRBJ2-7
v_gene: TRBV20-1
abundance: -
d_gene: TRBD2
CDR3aa: CSASKASGGFYEQYF
CDR3nt: TGCAGTGCTAGTAAGGCTAGCGGGGGTTTCTACGAGCAGTACTTC

j_gene: TRBJ2-5
v_gene: TRBV5-1
abundance: -
d_gene: TRBD1
CDR3aa: CASSLMTGAADWYF
CDR3nt: TGCGCCAGCAGCTTGATGACAGGGGCCGCCGATTGGTACTTC

j_gene: TRBJ1-5
v_gene: TRBV5-5
abundance: -
d_gene: -
CDR3aa: CASSSTGLRNQPQHF
CDR3nt: TGTGCCAGCAGCTCGACAGGTTTACGGAATCAGCCCCAGCATTTT

j_gene: TRBJ1-4
v_gene: TRBV2
abundance: once
d_gene: -
CDR3aa: CASSGEGGEKLFF
CDR3nt: TGTGCCAGCAGTGGAGAGGGAGGTGAAAAACTGTTTTTT

j_gene: TRBJ1-5
v_gene: TRBV19
abundance: -
d_gene: -
CDR3aa: CASSISVQGISWGNQPQHF
CDR3nt: TGTGCCAGTAGTATATCTGTCCAGGGTATAAGTTGGGGCAATCAGCCCCAGCATTTT

j_gene: TRBJ1-2
v_gene: TRBV29-1
abundance: few
d_gene: -
CDR3aa: CSVVLGSLGGYTF
CDR3nt: TGCAGCGTTGTTTTGGGGTCTTTGGGAGGCTACACCTTC

j_gene: TRBJ1-5
v_gene: TRBV19
abundance: medium-sized
d_gene: TRBD1
CDR3aa: CASSIGRGLNQPQHF
CDR3nt: TGTGCCAGTAGTATCGGCAGGGGGCTCAATCAGCCCCAGCATTTT

j_gene: TRBJ1-1
v_gene: TRBV20-1
abundance: -
d_gene: TRBD1
CDR3aa: CSASLTGKGEAFF
CDR3nt: TGCAGTGCTAGTTTGACAGGGAAGGGTGAAGCTTTCTTT

j_gene: TRBJ1-5
v_gene: TRBV2
abundance: -
d_gene: -
CDR3aa: CASRQGIGQPQHF
CDR3nt: TGTGCCAGCAGACAGGGCATCGGTCAGCCCCAGCATTTT

j_gene: TRBJ2-2
v_gene: TRBV6-6
abundance: -
d_gene: -
CDR3aa: CASSLNSPDSTGELFF
CDR3nt: TGTGCCAGCAGCCTAAACAGCCCAGATAGCACCGGGGAGCTGTTTTTT

j_gene: TRBJ1-6
v_gene: TRBV18
abundance: -
d_gene: -
CDR3aa: CASSPDTFGNSPLHF
CDR3nt: TGTGCCAGCTCACCGGACACATTCGGTAATTCACCCCTCCACTTT

j_gene: TRBJ1-6
v_gene: TRBV6-2/TRBV6-3
abundance: -
d_gene: -
CDR3aa: CASSTDGNSPLHF
CDR3nt: TGTGCCAGCAGTACCGATGGCAATTCACCCCTCCACTTT

j_gene: TRBJ1-3
v_gene: TRBV6-1
abundance: -
d_gene: TRBD1
CDR3aa: CASSAAGQSGNTIYF
CDR3nt: TGTGCCAGCAGTGCAGCGGGACAGTCTGGAAACACCATATATTTT